The subject of this entry is one T cell receptor beta chain. Its antigen is currently unknown. This entry comes from a study of blood T cells in healthy people across ages. Study-wide results and limits: More naive CD4+ cells and higher diversity were found in long-lived than in aged donors.

Total RNA, at least 5.5 micrograms per sample, came from PBMCs. The authors ran a second PCR of roughly 6 to 11 cycles using a sample-barcoded 5' primer and a J-beta primer mix. TCRdb reprocessed the 5' RACE reads via MiXCR and lists one record per CDR3 protein. In the table there are roughly 2 million distinct CDR3 sequences, about 50% of which are singletons. The TCR originated in a woman in her 40s in good health. The sequencing input was blood.

CDR3 sequence (DNA): TGTGCCACCAGCGCGACGAGGGAGGAGACCCAGTACTTC. Protein product: CATSATREETQYF. The genes are TRBV15 and TRBJ2-5; a possible D gene is TRBD2 (5 bases). CDR3 length: 13 residues. The V gene lost 5 bases and the J gene lost 5 bases, with 12 bases spanning the gap. CDR1 is LNHNV, CDR2 YYDKDF, per germline (reference sequence).